Listed here are 14 T cell receptor beta chains from one sample, sequenced in a study of identifying expanded T cells in peripheral blood. Profiled with immunoSEQ multiplex PCR; TCRdb holds only in-frame clones, not every one. The table has 100,000 to 150,000 clones, 75% to 90% seen once. Material for sequencing was blood. The source of these receptors is a person aged 18 to 75 in good health.

The V call is TRBV20-1, the J call TRBJ1-2; D is unresolved. Per the germline V gene, CDR1 is DFQATT and CDR2 is SNEGSKA (reference sequence). V lost 5 bases, J lost 0 bases, and 4 bases lay in between. There are 11 residues in the CDR3. The CDR3 sequence: CSAQTNYGYTF. DNA for the CDR3: TGCAGTGCTCAAACTAACTATGGCTACACCTTC.

The chain employs TRBV7-2 and TRBJ2-3, with D hard to call. CDR3 size: 12 residues. Germline CDR1 and CDR2: SGHTA and FQGNSA. Trimming left V 5 bases short and J 8 bases short, with 11 bases between. CDR3 DNA sequence: TGTGCCAGCAGCCACCCGGCGAGTACGCAGTATTTT. Protein sequence: CASSHPASTQYF.

CDR3 in DNA: TGTGCCAGTAGTACCCCTTCCCTCGGACAGACTGAACAACATTCACCCCTCCACTTT. Translated: CASSTPSLGQTEQHSPLHF. This chain connects TRBV19 to TRBJ1-6; D is perhaps TRBD1 (6 bases). Deletions cut 4 bases from V and 8 bases from J, with 27 bases between. This CDR3 contains 19 residues. Germline V gene data show CDR1 as LNHDA and CDR2 as SQIVND (reference sequence). Using reference TRBV19 and TRBJ1-6 for the parts outside the CDR3, the full variable domain is DGGITQSPKYLFRKEGQNVTLSCEQNLNHDAMYWYRQDPGQGLRLIYYSQIVNDFQKGDIAEGYSVSREKKESFPLTVTSAQKNPTAFYLCASSTPSLGQTEQHSPLHFGNGTRLTVT.

The J gene is TRBJ2-1, the V gene TRBV7-6; D might be TRBD1 (5 bases). Germline V gene data show CDR1 as SGHVS and CDR2 as FNYEAQ. V dropped 5 bases and J dropped 7 bases, with 15 bases sitting between them. The CDR3 covers 14 residues. The CDR3 nucleotides are TGTGCCAGCAGCACACGACAGTCTGGAAATGAGCAGTTCTTC. As protein: CASSTRQSGNEQFF.

This clone was counted a single time. The chain has TRBV29-1 and TRBJ2-3, with D perhaps matching TRBD1 or TRBD2 (5 bases each). The CDR3 covers 15 residues. V lost 7 bases and J lost 0, with 17 bases in between. CDR1 is SQVTM, CDR2 ANQGSEA, per germline. The CDR3 DNA reads as TGCAGCGCTCGGGGCAGGCCTCGAAGCACAGATACGCAGTATTTT. Translation gives CSARGRPRSTDTQYF.

CDR3 in amino acids: CASGSPGLNQPQHF. As DNA, the CDR3 is TGTGCTAGTGGTTCCCCGGGCCTCAATCAGCCCCAGCATTTT. The rearrangement links TRBV12-5 to TRBJ1-5; D not resolved. Trimming took 4 bases from V and 3 from J, leaving 10 bases between them. Germline assignment: CDR1 LGHNT and CDR2 FRNRAP. The CDR3 has 14 amino acids.

The genes are TRBV5-1 and TRBJ1-1, with a tentative D call TRBD1 (6 bases). The CDR3 contains 14 residues. CDR1 is SGHRS, CDR2 YFSETQ, per germline. V lost 4 bases and J lost 0, with 10 bases in between. DNA of the CDR3: TGCGCCAGCAGCACCCGGACAGTGAACACTGAAGCTTTCTTT. Its protein product is CASSTRTVNTEAFF.

This clone has only one observation. The genes are TRBV2 and TRBJ2-1, with TRBD1 matching 9 bases. The trim removed 4 bases at V and 2 bases at J, leaving 3 bases unmatched. This CDR3 region has 15 residues. The V gene's germline CDR1 is SNHLY and CDR2 FYNNEI. Here the CDR3 reads CASSGGQGPYNEQFF. The CDR3 DNA sequence: TGTGCCAGCAGTGGGGGACAGGGTCCCTACAATGAGCAGTTCTTC.

This chain links TRBV7-9 with TRBJ1-2; tentative D call: TRBD1 (5 bases). CDR1 is SEHNR and CDR2 is FQNEAQ in the germline V gene (reference sequence). V was pared by 6 bases and J by 7 bases, with 21 bases between. The CDR3 totals 15 residues. In DNA, the CDR3 is TGTGCCAGCAGACCCGGCCTCAGGGTTTACCTTGGCTACACCTTC. The encoded protein is CASRPGLRVYLGYTF.

V gene TRBV9 combines with J gene TRBJ1-2; D remains ambiguous. The CDR3 has 14 residues. The germline V gene has CDR1 SGDLS and CDR2 YYNGEE. Deletions cut 0 bases from V and 5 bases from J, with 11 bases between. CDR3 in amino acids: CASSVAEVPYGYTF. CDR3 DNA: TGTGCCAGCAGCGTAGCTGAAGTCCCTTATGGCTACACCTTC.

This clone has only a few counts. V is TRBV7-2 and J is TRBJ1-6, with D unresolved. Germline CDR1 reads SGHTA; CDR2 reads FQGNSA. The CDR3 loop spans 14 amino acids. V was clipped by 5 bases and J by 10 bases, with 15 bases between them. This CDR3 reads CASSPSAAGSPLHF. CDR3 nucleotide sequence: TGTGCCAGCAGCCCCTCCGCGGCAGGCTCACCCCTCCACTTT.

The chain has TRBV14 and TRBJ2-5; D unclear. V was cut by 3 bases and J by 6 bases, with 20 bases left in between. The CDR3 runs 16 residues. CDR1 and CDR2 from the germline V gene are SGHDN and FVKESK. CDR3: CASSHGSSKSLQTQYF. The CDR3 DNA follows: TGTGCCAGCAGCCATGGGTCAAGCAAGTCTTTGCAGACCCAGTACTTC.

The chain carries TRBV27 and TRBJ2-1; D unresolved. V lost 4 bases to trimming and J lost 2 bases, with 15 bases between them. The CDR3 consists of 16 residues. The V gene's germline CDR1 is MNHEY and CDR2 SMNVEV (reference sequence). The CDR3 region is CASSSPPGGPYNEQFF. The CDR3, as DNA: TGTGCCAGCAGTTCCCCCCCTGGCGGCCCCTACAATGAGCAGTTCTTC.

The chain combines TRBV4-3 with TRBJ1-4; 9 bases are shared with TRBD1. V shed 2 bases and J 10 bases; nucleotides not matched to a gene: 14. CDR3 size: 17 residues. The germline V gene encodes CDR1 LGHNA and CDR2 YSLEER. CDR3 bases: TGCGCCAGCAGCCAAAAGTCCTCCGGACAGGGGAGTGGAAAACTGTTTTTT. Translation gives CASSQKSSGQGSGKLFF.